This is a list of T cell receptor beta chains from one sample in a study of T-cell reconstitution after alpha-beta-depleted transplantation in children. MiXCR, run by TCRdb on the PCR reads, gives a single entry per CDR3 protein. This table holds roughly 74,000 distinct CDR3 sequences, around 18% found once. The source was PBMCs, mostly from graft donor cells, collected 360 days after TCRalphabeta/CD19-depleted stem cell transplant. These TCRs come from a male patient aged 2 to 9 who had a stem cell transplant for acute lymphoblastic leukemia, so the T cells may come from the graft donor. Each CDR3 is given with its conserved first and last residue. Fields, in order: CDR3 protein, CDR3 DNA, V gene, J gene, clone size, CDR3 length, D gene. The D gene is left open where the match is weak. Size is stated for part of the rows, as once, few or many counts, or as a class when the clone is expanded.

CDR3aa: CAISEMGVYEQYF
CDR3nt: TGTGCCATCAGTGAGATGGGGGTTTACGAGCAGTACTTC
v_gene: TRBV10-3
j_gene: TRBJ2-7
abundance: few
len: 13
d_gene: -

CDR3aa: CASSSPGYEAFF
CDR3nt: TGTGCCAGCAGTTCGCCGGGATATGAAGCTTTCTTT
v_gene: TRBV27
j_gene: TRBJ1-1
abundance: few
len: 12
d_gene: -

CDR3aa: CASILGQGIYGYTF
CDR3nt: TGTGCCAGCATCCTCGGACAGGGGATCTATGGCTACACCTTC
v_gene: TRBV7-2
j_gene: TRBJ1-2
abundance: -
len: 14
d_gene: TRBD1

CDR3aa: CASSFTGTYEQYF
CDR3nt: TGTGCCAGCAGCTTTACAGGGACCTACGAGCAGTACTTC
v_gene: TRBV5-6
j_gene: TRBJ2-7
abundance: many
len: 13
d_gene: -

CDR3aa: CASSYSRYYGYTF
CDR3nt: TGTGCCAGCAGTTACTCTCGGTATTATGGCTACACCTTC
v_gene: TRBV6-5
j_gene: TRBJ1-2
abundance: few
len: 13
d_gene: -

CDR3aa: CASSPLRTGGITDTQYF
CDR3nt: TGTGCCAGCAGTCCCCTGAGGACAGGGGGCATAACAGATACGCAGTATTTT
v_gene: TRBV2
j_gene: TRBJ2-3
abundance: few
len: 17
d_gene: TRBD1

CDR3aa: CATCHLLRGRTEAFF
CDR3nt: TGTGCCACCTGCCACCTCTTACGGGGTCGGACTGAAGCTTTCTTT
v_gene: TRBV3-1
j_gene: TRBJ1-1
abundance: -
len: 15
d_gene: -

CDR3aa: CSARDGNQPQHF
CDR3nt: TGCAGTGCTAGAGACGGGAATCAGCCCCAGCATTTT
v_gene: TRBV20-1
j_gene: TRBJ1-5
abundance: many
len: 12
d_gene: -

CDR3aa: CASSLIRQGVNNEQFF
CDR3nt: TGTGCCAGCAGTTTAATCCGACAGGGGGTCAACAATGAGCAGTTCTTC
v_gene: TRBV12-3/TRBV12-4
j_gene: TRBJ2-1
abundance: few
len: 16
d_gene: TRBD1

CDR3aa: CATSRDQLAGGPTNDEQFF
CDR3nt: TGTGCCACCAGCAGAGATCAACTAGCGGGAGGGCCGACGAACGATGAGCAGTTCTTC
v_gene: TRBV15
j_gene: TRBJ2-1
abundance: -
len: 19
d_gene: TRBD2

CDR3aa: CASSRQRGSGEAFF
CDR3nt: TGCGCCAGCAGCCGGCAGAGAGGGTCCGGTGAAGCTTTCTTT
v_gene: TRBV5-1
j_gene: TRBJ1-1
abundance: many
len: 14
d_gene: -

CDR3aa: CASSLKAGGRTDTQYF
CDR3nt: TGTGCCAGCAGCTTGAAGGCGGGAGGGAGGACAGATACGCAGTATTTT
v_gene: TRBV5-4
j_gene: TRBJ2-3
abundance: -
len: 16
d_gene: TRBD2

CDR3aa: CASSFPSHAGSFSLYTQYF
CDR3nt: TGTGCCAGCAGTTTTCCGTCTCACGCGGGCTCCTTTAGCCTATATACGCAGTATTTT
v_gene: TRBV12-3/TRBV12-4
j_gene: TRBJ2-3
abundance: few
len: 19
d_gene: -

CDR3aa: CASSQVAGGSYNEQFF
CDR3nt: TGTGCCAGCAGCCAAGTAGCGGGAGGCTCCTACAATGAGCAGTTCTTC
v_gene: TRBV4-2
j_gene: TRBJ2-1
abundance: many
len: 16
d_gene: TRBD2

CDR3aa: CASSGRVHIYEQYF
CDR3nt: TGTGCCAGCAGTGGGCGGGTCCACATCTACGAGCAGTACTTC
v_gene: TRBV6-1
j_gene: TRBJ2-7
abundance: -
len: 14
d_gene: -

CDR3aa: CASSDGRAGDTQYF
CDR3nt: TGCGCCAGCAGTGATGGGAGGGCCGGAGATACGCAGTATTTT
v_gene: TRBV4-1
j_gene: TRBJ2-3
abundance: -
len: 14
d_gene: TRBD2

CDR3aa: CASSLLIRRNEAFF
CDR3nt: TGTGCCAGCAGTTTATTAATCCGGCGGAATGAAGCTTTCTTT
v_gene: TRBV12-3/TRBV12-4
j_gene: TRBJ1-1
abundance: -
len: 14
d_gene: -

CDR3aa: CASSPGYNEQFF
CDR3nt: TGTGCCAGCAGTCCTGGCTACAATGAGCAGTTCTTC
v_gene: TRBV6-6
j_gene: TRBJ2-1
abundance: few
len: 12
d_gene: -

CDR3aa: CASSLATTNTEAFF
CDR3nt: TGTGCCAGCAGTTTAGCGACAACGAACACTGAAGCTTTCTTT
v_gene: TRBV12-3/TRBV12-4
j_gene: TRBJ1-1
abundance: -
len: 14
d_gene: -

CDR3aa: CASSFRGTSSTDTQYF
CDR3nt: TGTGCCAGCAGCTTTAGGGGGACATCTAGCACAGATACGCAGTATTTT
v_gene: TRBV11-2
j_gene: TRBJ2-3
abundance: many
len: 16
d_gene: -

CDR3aa: CASSLDLGVGDTQYF
CDR3nt: TGTGCCAGCAGCTTAGATTTGGGGGTAGGAGATACGCAGTATTTT
v_gene: TRBV11-2
j_gene: TRBJ2-3
abundance: -
len: 15
d_gene: -

CDR3aa: CASSSRQILNTEAFF
CDR3nt: TGTGCCAGCAGCTCCCGACAAATCCTGAACACTGAAGCTTTCTTT
v_gene: TRBV7-2
j_gene: TRBJ1-1
abundance: -
len: 15
d_gene: -

CDR3aa: CASSLGTAQETQYF
CDR3nt: TGCGCCAGCAGCTTGGGTACAGCACAAGAGACCCAGTACTTC
v_gene: TRBV5-1
j_gene: TRBJ2-5
abundance: many
len: 14
d_gene: -

CDR3aa: CSARDADRGMTEAFF
CDR3nt: TGCAGTGCTAGAGACGCCGACAGGGGAATGACTGAAGCTTTCTTT
v_gene: TRBV20-1
j_gene: TRBJ1-1
abundance: many
len: 15
d_gene: TRBD1

CDR3aa: CASRQLAGFSYNEQFF
CDR3nt: TGCGCCAGCAGGCAACTAGCGGGGTTCTCCTACAATGAGCAGTTCTTC
v_gene: TRBV4-1
j_gene: TRBJ2-1
abundance: -
len: 16
d_gene: TRBD2

CDR3aa: CASSPLAAKETQYF
CDR3nt: TGTGCCAGCAGTCCACTAGCGGCCAAAGAGACCCAGTACTTC
v_gene: TRBV12-3/TRBV12-4
j_gene: TRBJ2-5
abundance: many
len: 14
d_gene: TRBD2

CDR3aa: CASSFSPNRGRYNEQFF
CDR3nt: TGTGCCAGCAGTTTTTCCCCTAACAGGGGAAGGTACAATGAGCAGTTCTTC
v_gene: TRBV12-3/TRBV12-4
j_gene: TRBJ2-1
abundance: -
len: 17
d_gene: TRBD1

CDR3aa: CASRGFGETQYF
CDR3nt: TGTGCCAGCAGGGGTTTCGGAGAGACCCAGTACTTC
v_gene: TRBV7-6
j_gene: TRBJ2-5
abundance: -
len: 12
d_gene: -

CDR3aa: CASSLAEGAYEQYF
CDR3nt: TGCGCCAGCTCACTCGCGGAGGGGGCCTACGAGCAGTACTTC
v_gene: TRBV5-1
j_gene: TRBJ2-7
abundance: -
len: 14
d_gene: -

CDR3aa: CASSLGLTSGSTDTQYF
CDR3nt: TGTGCCAGCAGCTTGGGTCTGACTAGCGGGAGCACAGATACGCAGTATTTT
v_gene: TRBV5-4
j_gene: TRBJ2-3
abundance: once
len: 17
d_gene: TRBD2

CDR3aa: CASSLVSYGRKQETQYF
CDR3nt: TGTGCCAGCAGCTTAGTTAGCTACGGACGGAAACAAGAGACCCAGTACTTC
v_gene: TRBV7-9
j_gene: TRBJ2-5
abundance: few
len: 17
d_gene: -

CDR3aa: CASSDPLHF
CDR3nt: TGTGCCAGCAGTGACCCGCTCCACTTT
v_gene: TRBV2
j_gene: TRBJ1-6
abundance: -
len: 9
d_gene: -

CDR3aa: CASSSGTRNYNEQFF
CDR3nt: TGTGCCAGCAGTTCCGGGACTCGGAACTACAATGAGCAGTTCTTC
v_gene: TRBV11-2
j_gene: TRBJ2-1
abundance: -
len: 15
d_gene: -

CDR3aa: CATSTWQDQETQYF
CDR3nt: TGTGCCACCTCCACCTGGCAGGACCAAGAGACCCAGTACTTC
v_gene: TRBV3-1
j_gene: TRBJ2-5
abundance: many
len: 14
d_gene: -

CDR3aa: CASSRHRDSKETQYF
CDR3nt: TGTGCCAGCAGCCGCCACAGGGACAGCAAAGAGACCCAGTACTTC
v_gene: TRBV7-2
j_gene: TRBJ2-5
abundance: -
len: 15
d_gene: TRBD1

CDR3aa: CASSLARLAEITDTQYF
CDR3nt: TGTGCCAGCAGCTTAGCGCGACTAGCGGAGATCACAGATACGCAGTATTTT
v_gene: TRBV7-9
j_gene: TRBJ2-3
abundance: few
len: 17
d_gene: TRBD2

CDR3aa: CASSRNGLWDRRPYNEQFF
CDR3nt: TGTGCCAGCAGCCGAAATGGGTTGTGGGATAGGAGGCCATACAATGAGCAGTTCTTC
v_gene: TRBV11-1
j_gene: TRBJ2-1
abundance: few
len: 19
d_gene: -

CDR3aa: CASSLGTGGQAQYF
CDR3nt: TGTGCCAGCAGCTTAGGGACAGGGGGCCAGGCCCAGTACTTC
v_gene: TRBV7-9
j_gene: TRBJ2-5
abundance: -
len: 14
d_gene: TRBD1

CDR3aa: CAISGRGVTGANVLTF
CDR3nt: TGTGCCATCAGCGGGCGGGGGGTTACCGGGGCCAACGTCCTGACTTTC
v_gene: TRBV10-3
j_gene: TRBJ2-6
abundance: -
len: 16
d_gene: TRBD2

CDR3aa: CASSPGPTDTQYF
CDR3nt: TGCGCCAGCAGCCCCGGACCCACAGATACGCAGTATTTT
v_gene: TRBV5-1
j_gene: TRBJ2-3
abundance: -
len: 13
d_gene: -

CDR3aa: CASSFPGTGGHEQYF
CDR3nt: TGCGCCAGCAGCTTCCCCGGGACAGGGGGGCACGAGCAGTACTTC
v_gene: TRBV4-1
j_gene: TRBJ2-7
abundance: many
len: 15
d_gene: TRBD1

CDR3aa: CASSLSRVAAKGETQYF
CDR3nt: TGTGCCAGCAGCTTATCCAGGGTAGCAGCCAAGGGGGAGACCCAGTACTTC
v_gene: TRBV7-9
j_gene: TRBJ2-5
abundance: -
len: 17
d_gene: -

CDR3aa: CASSLEKSTDTQYF
CDR3nt: TGTGCCAGCAGTCTAGAGAAGTCAACAGATACGCAGTATTTT
v_gene: TRBV12-3/TRBV12-4
j_gene: TRBJ2-3
abundance: -
len: 14
d_gene: -